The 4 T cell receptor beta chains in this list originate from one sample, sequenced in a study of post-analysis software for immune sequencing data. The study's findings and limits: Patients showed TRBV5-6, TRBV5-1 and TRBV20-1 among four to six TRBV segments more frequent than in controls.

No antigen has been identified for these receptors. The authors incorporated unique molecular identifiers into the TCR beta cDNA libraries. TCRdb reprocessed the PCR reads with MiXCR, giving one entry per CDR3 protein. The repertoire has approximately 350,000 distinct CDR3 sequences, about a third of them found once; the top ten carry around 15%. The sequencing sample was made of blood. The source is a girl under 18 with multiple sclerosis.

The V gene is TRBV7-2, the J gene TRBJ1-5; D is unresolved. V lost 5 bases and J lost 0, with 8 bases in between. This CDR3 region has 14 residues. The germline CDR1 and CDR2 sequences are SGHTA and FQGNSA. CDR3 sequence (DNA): TGTGCCAGCAGCGTGAGGACTAGCAATCAGCCCCAGCATTTT. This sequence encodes CASSVRTSNQPQHF. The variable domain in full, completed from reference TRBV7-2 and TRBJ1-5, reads GAGVSQSPSNKVTEKGKDVELRCDPISGHTALYWYRQSLGQGLEFLIYFQGNSAPDKSGLPSDRFSAERTGGSVSTLTIQRTQQEDSAVYLCASSVRTSNQPQHFGDGTRLSIL.

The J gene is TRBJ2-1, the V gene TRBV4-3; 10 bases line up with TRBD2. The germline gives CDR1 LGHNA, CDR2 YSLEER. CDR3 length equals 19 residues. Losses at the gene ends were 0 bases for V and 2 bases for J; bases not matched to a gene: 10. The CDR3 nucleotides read TGCGCCAGCAGCCAAGACTTTCTAGCGGGGGAACCCACCTACAATGAGCAGTTCTTC. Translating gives CASSQDFLAGEPTYNEQFF.

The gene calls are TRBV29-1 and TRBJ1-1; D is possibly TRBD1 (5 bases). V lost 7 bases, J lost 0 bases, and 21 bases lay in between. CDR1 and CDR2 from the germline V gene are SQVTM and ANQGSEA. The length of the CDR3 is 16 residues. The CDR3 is CSAMGGVGPMNTEAFF. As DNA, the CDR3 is TGCAGCGCTATGGGGGGTGTGGGGCCCATGAACACTGAAGCTTTCTTT. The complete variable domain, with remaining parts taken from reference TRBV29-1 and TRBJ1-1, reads SAVISQKPSRDICQRGTSLTIQCQVDSQVTMMFWYRQQPGQSLTLIATANQGSEATYESGFVIDKFPISRPNLTFSTLTVSNMSPEDSSIYLCSAMGGVGPMNTEAFFGQGTRLTVV.

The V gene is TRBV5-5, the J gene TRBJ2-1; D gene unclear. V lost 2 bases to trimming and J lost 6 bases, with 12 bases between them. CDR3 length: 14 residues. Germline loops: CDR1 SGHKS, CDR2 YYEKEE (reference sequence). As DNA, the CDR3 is TGTGCCAGCAGCTTAGCCCCCCCAGGCAATGAGCAGTTCTTC. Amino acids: CASSLAPPGNEQFF. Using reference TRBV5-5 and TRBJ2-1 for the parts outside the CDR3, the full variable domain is DAGVTQSPTHLIKTRGQQVTLRCSPISGHKSVSWYQQVLGQGPQFIFQYYEKEERGRGNFPDRFSARQFPNYSSELNVNALLLGDSALYLCASSLAPPGNEQFFGPGTRLTVL.